Presented here are 11 T cell receptor beta chains from one specimen sequenced in a study of post-analysis software for immune sequencing data. Incorporated into the TCR beta cDNA libraries were unique molecular identifiers, which served to reduce PCR and sequencing biases. TCRdb reprocessed the PCR reads via MiXCR and lists one record per CDR3 protein. The sample lists about 430,000 distinct CDR3 sequences, roughly 38% occurring once. No cognate antigen is known for these TCRs. The study, taken as a whole, reports: When patients were compared with controls, four or five TRBV segments were more frequent, TRBV5-6, TRBV5-1 and TRBV20-1 among them.

The source material was blood. These receptors were taken from a girl between 2 and 10 years old with multiple sclerosis.

This clonotype was seen a few times. The V gene is TRBV20-1, the J gene TRBJ2-1; 9 bases are a match to TRBD2. Trimming took 0 bases from V and 8 from J; bases not matched to a gene: 14. Germline lookup yields CDR1 DFQATT and CDR2 SNEGSKA (reference sequence). The CDR3 spans 17 residues. This chain's CDR3 is CSARDLSGLAYPDEQFF. The CDR3 DNA reads TGCAGTGCTAGAGATCTCTCCGGACTAGCGTACCCCGATGAGCAGTTCTTC.

The rearrangement links TRBV29-1 to TRBJ1-4; 7 bases are a match to TRBD1. The CDR3 has 13 residues. With V trimmed by 4 bases and J by 6 bases, 5 bases remained unmatched. CDR1 and CDR2 from the germline V gene are SQVTM and ANQGSEA. DNA for the CDR3: TGCAGCGTTGGAGGGACAGCCGATGAAAAACTGTTTTTT. It is translated as CSVGGTADEKLFF.

The V and J genes are TRBV9 and TRBJ2-1, with 11 nucleotides matching TRBD2. Germline V gives CDR1 SGDLS, CDR2 YYNGEE. Trimming at V came to 4 bases and at J to 5 bases, leaving 11 bases not matched to a gene. This CDR3 is 17 amino acids long. DNA for the CDR3: TGTGCCAGCAGCACACAACCCATAGCGGGAGGGCACAATGAGCAGTTCTTC. Translation: CASSTQPIAGGHNEQFF. The variable domain in full, with the rest retrieved from reference TRBV9 and TRBJ2-1, is DSGVTQTPKHLITATGQRVTLRCSPRSGDLSVYWYQQSLDQGLQFLIQYYNGEERAKGNILERFSAQQFPDLHSELNLSSLELGDSALYFCASSTQPIAGGHNEQFFGPGTRLTVL.

The chain couples TRBV29-1 to TRBJ1-4, with D unclear. Germline V CDR1 and CDR2: SQVTM, ANQGSEA. The V end lost 4 bases, the J end lost 3 bases, and 9 bases lay between the germline ends. The CDR3 runs to 13 residues. CDR3: CSVGYGPNEKLFF. As DNA, the CDR3 is TGCAGCGTTGGTTACGGCCCTAATGAAAAACTGTTTTTT.

Remarks on this clonotype: Mismatch with germline at one junction end may stem from a read error. This sequence joins TRBV3-1 and TRBJ1-2; D gene uncertain. In germline, CDR1 is LGHDT, CDR2 YNNKEL (reference sequence). The CDR3 spans 12 residues. This CDR3 reads CASSQAWEGFTF. The CDR3 region has the DNA TGTGCCAGCAGCCAAGCCTGGGAGGGCTTCACCTTC. The complete variable domain, with remaining parts taken from reference TRBV3-1 and TRBJ1-2, reads DTAVSQTPKYLVTQMGNDKSIKCEQNLGHDTMYWYKQDSKKFLKIMFSYNNKELIINETVPNRFSPKSPDKAHLNLHINSLELGDSAVYFCASSQAWEGFTFGSGTRLTVV.

The gene calls are TRBV6-5 and TRBJ1-2, with 7 nucleotides matching TRBD1. Unmatched junction bases numbered 23, after V lost 2 bases and J lost 2 bases. CDR3 size: 21 residues. Germline loops: CDR1 MNHEY, CDR2 SVGAGI. The CDR3 DNA follows: TGTGCCAGCAGTTACCCGACAGGTGACGGGGGACAGCTTGGGCCGAACTATGGCTACACCTTC. Translated: CASSYPTGDGGQLGPNYGYTF.

The chain couples TRBV7-9 to TRBJ2-3; D unclear. The V and J ends lost 3 bases and 4 bases respectively, with 5 bases between them. The germline gives CDR1 SEHNR, CDR2 FQNEAQ (reference sequence). The CDR3 is made up of 12 amino acids. The DNA of the CDR3 is TGTGCCAGCAGCTTCGAGGCAGATACGCAGTATTTT. Translating gives CASSFEADTQYF.

CDR3 sequence reads: CSGDRSDIDEQFF. Written as DNA, the CDR3 is TGCAGCGGTGACAGAAGTGATATCGATGAGCAGTTCTTC. The rearrangement uses TRBV29-1 and TRBJ2-1; tentatively, D is TRBD1 (5 bases). Germline CDR1 SQVTM, CDR2 ANQGSEA. CDR3 size: 13 residues. V was pared by 7 bases and J by 8 bases, with 18 bases between.

This clonotype came up many times. This chain connects TRBV11-2 to TRBJ2-5, with 9 bases lining up with TRBD1. The CDR3 runs 14 residues. The V segment lost 1 base and the J segment 6 bases; nucleotides outside the gene matches: 3. Germline V gene sequence: CDR1 SGHAT, CDR2 FQNNGV. The CDR3 nucleotides are TGTGCCAGCAGCTTAGTTGACAGGGGGAAGACCCAGTACTTC. This sequence encodes CASSLVDRGKTQYF. Full variable domain (rest looked up from reference TRBV11-2 and TRBJ2-5): EAGVAQSPRYKIIEKRQSVAFWCNPISGHATLYWYQQILGQGPKLLIQFQNNGVVDDSQLPKDRFSAERLKGVDSTLKIQPAKLEDSAVYLCASSLVDRGKTQYFGPGTRLLVL.

The chain couples TRBV6-5 to TRBJ2-7, with D perhaps TRBD1 (6 bases). This CDR3 region has 15 residues. V was pared by 6 bases and J by 0 bases, with 15 bases between. Germline assignment: CDR1 MNHEY and CDR2 SVGAGI. CDR3 nucleotide sequence: TGTGCCAGCAGCCGACCGGGACATCACTCCTACGAGCAGTACTTC. Amino acids: CASSRPGHHSYEQYF.

The chain uses TRBV12-3 or TRBV12-4 and TRBJ2-5; 7 bases match TRBD2. There are 15 residues in the CDR3. V lost 6 bases and J lost 1; bases outside the gene matches: 8. The DNA of the CDR3 is TGTGCCAGCAGAGGGGCTAGCGGTATCCAAGAGACCCAGTACTTC. As protein: CASRGASGIQETQYF.